Listed below are T cell receptor beta chains from one sample, sequenced in a study of cytomegalovirus exposure and HLA in healthy donors. Sequenced by immunoSEQ multiplex PCR; TCRdb stores in-frame clones only, minus some. The repertoire holds roughly 180,000 clones, with about 75% as singletons. The sequencing sample was made of PBMCs. Receptors originate from a woman in her 40s in good health and CMV-seropositive. CDR3s include the opening cysteine and the closing phenylalanine or tryptophan. The order of the fields is V gene, D gene, J gene, clone size, CDR3 DNA, CDR3 protein. The D gene is left open where the match is weak. Only part of the rows carry a size: once, few, many, or a class if the clone is expanded.

V gene: TRBV2
D gene: TRBD1
J gene: TRBJ1-5
clone size: NA
CDR3 DNA: TGTGCCAGCAACGGACAGGGGAGAAGCAATCAGCCCCAGCATTTT
CDR3 protein: CASNGQGRSNQPQHF

V gene: TRBV15
D gene: NA
J gene: TRBJ1-4
clone size: NA
CDR3 DNA: TGTGCCACCAGCAGAGATTATTCAGGGCCAGGAGAAAAACTGTTTTTT
CDR3 protein: CATSRDYSGPGEKLFF

V gene: TRBV5-1
D gene: TRBD1
J gene: TRBJ1-1
clone size: NA
CDR3 DNA: TGCGCCAGCAGCTTGGTAGGGACAGAGATGAACACTGAAGCTTTCTTT
CDR3 protein: CASSLVGTEMNTEAFF

V gene: TRBV6-1
D gene: NA
J gene: TRBJ2-6
clone size: NA
CDR3 DNA: TGTGCCAGCAGGGCAGGGGCGACTGGGGCCAACGTCCTGACTTTC
CDR3 protein: CASRAGATGANVLTF

V gene: TRBV29-1
D gene: NA
J gene: TRBJ1-4
clone size: NA
CDR3 DNA: TGCAGCGTTGGGGAAGGGGGATTTAATGAAAAACTGTTTTTT
CDR3 protein: CSVGEGGFNEKLFF

V gene: TRBV5-1
D gene: NA
J gene: TRBJ2-3
clone size: NA
CDR3 DNA: TGCGCCAGCAGCCCCGACAGGAGCACAGATACGCAGTATTTT
CDR3 protein: CASSPDRSTDTQYF

V gene: TRBV5-1
D gene: TRBD1
J gene: TRBJ2-2
clone size: few
CDR3 DNA: TGCGCCAGCAGCTCCGGACAGGGTCTACTAGAATATGGTCTTTCCGGGGAGCTGTTTTTT
CDR3 protein: CASSSGQGLLEYGLSGELFF

V gene: TRBV9
D gene: NA
J gene: TRBJ1-1
clone size: NA
CDR3 DNA: TGTGCCAGCAGCCCCCTAAGTCGGAACACTGAAGCTTTCTTT
CDR3 protein: CASSPLSRNTEAFF

V gene: TRBV6-1
D gene: TRBD1
J gene: TRBJ2-1
clone size: once
CDR3 DNA: TGTGCCAGCAGGGGGACAGATGGCTCCTACAATGAGCAGTTCTTC
CDR3 protein: CASRGTDGSYNEQFF

V gene: TRBV7-9
D gene: TRBD1
J gene: TRBJ2-7
clone size: NA
CDR3 DNA: TGTGCCAGCAGCCTGACAGGGGGCAAGTACGAGCAGTACTTC
CDR3 protein: CASSLTGGKYEQYF

V gene: TRBV5-5
D gene: NA
J gene: TRBJ1-1
clone size: NA
CDR3 DNA: TGTGCCAGCAGCATGGGAGGGCATCGGGGGAACACTGAAGCTTTCTTT
CDR3 protein: CASSMGGHRGNTEAFF

V gene: TRBV5-1
D gene: TRBD2
J gene: TRBJ2-7
clone size: NA
CDR3 DNA: TGCGCCAGCAGCTTGGCGCCCCGACTAGCGGGACGTTCCTACGAGCAGTACTTC
CDR3 protein: CASSLAPRLAGRSYEQYF

V gene: TRBV5-1
D gene: NA
J gene: TRBJ1-2
clone size: once
CDR3 DNA: TGCGCCAGCAGCTTTCAGGAAGCGGATGGCTACACCTTC
CDR3 protein: CASSFQEADGYTF

V gene: TRBV14
D gene: NA
J gene: TRBJ2-7
clone size: NA
CDR3 DNA: TGTGCCAGCAGGGCGGGAAGATCCTCCTACGAGCAGTACTTC
CDR3 protein: CASRAGRSSYEQYF